The count of the clone carrying this T cell receptor beta chain is one. The data were taken from a study of blood T cell repertoires in COVID-19. Study in general: Material from acute and convalescent COVID-19 was sourced from the United States, Italy and Spain. From T cells, B-cell-depleted T cells, or PBMCs came the material, which was cDNA or gDNA.

CDR1 and CDR2 from the germline V gene are SGDLS and YYNGEE. J gave up 6 bases and V 4 bases, and 5 bases lay outside the gene matches. CDR3 length equals 14 residues. Original analysis: The authors estimated nucleated cell counts from reference gene primer amplification. Assay: immunoSEQ multiplex PCR; the TCRdb copy retains only in-frame clones and omits some. The D gene and trimming were derived from the DNA, and the V and J assignments and clone size from that table. The data show 40,000 or so clones, approximately 85% seen once. Source material: peripheral blood. The clonotype originates from a man aged 65-85 years with acute or convalescent COVID-19. This chain joins TRBV9 and TRBJ1-5, with 9 bases identical to TRBD1. The CDR3 bases are TGTGCCAGCAGCCGCGGGACAGGGATTCAGCCCCAGCATTTT. Protein product: CASSRGTGIQPQHF.